The rows below give T cell receptor beta chains drawn from one sample of a study of blood T cell repertoires in COVID-19. The assay was immunoSEQ multiplex PCR, and TCRdb's table has in-frame clones only and misses some. The data show roughly 24,000 clones, nearly 90% seen once. Sequencing was performed on peripheral blood. The receptors were sampled from a woman aged 55-69 years with active COVID-19. Each CDR3 is given with its conserved first and last residue. The order of the fields is clone size, V gene, J gene, CDR3 protein. Clone size is not always given. Where it is, it says once, few, many or a class for expanded clones.

size: NA
V: TRBV28
J: TRBJ1-2
CDR3: CASSLWAGTGVVYTF

size: NA
V: TRBV6-6
J: TRBJ2-7
CDR3: CASSYRDRHYEQYF

size: NA
V: TRBV7-9
J: TRBJ2-7
CDR3: CASSTEATAGWEQYF

size: once
V: TRBV18
J: TRBJ2-7
CDR3: CASSPLPQTTGSYEQYF

size: NA
V: TRBV15
J: TRBJ2-5
CDR3: CATSRGRSGSGETQYF

size: NA
V: TRBV27
J: TRBJ1-1
CDR3: CASSFDRGREAFF

size: NA
V: TRBV15
J: TRBJ2-5
CDR3: CATSRASSETQYF

size: NA
V: TRBV4-1
J: TRBJ1-4
CDR3: CASSQERGFFGNEKLFF

size: few
V: TRBV10-1
J: TRBJ2-7
CDR3: CASSESPVAWQAYF

size: NA
V: TRBV24-1
J: TRBJ2-5
CDR3: CATSSLGETQYF

size: once
V: TRBV5-6
J: TRBJ2-7
CDR3: CASSPGRGVGEQYF

size: NA
V: TRBV10-3
J: TRBJ2-7
CDR3: CAISGAGPYEQYF

size: NA
V: TRBV28
J: TRBJ2-1
CDR3: CASTTSGRIYEQFF

size: NA
V: TRBV18
J: TRBJ1-5
CDR3: CASSPGQGGQPQHF

size: NA
V: TRBV28
J: TRBJ2-1
CDR3: CASRLAGGPNEQFF

size: once
V: TRBV18
J: TRBJ1-5
CDR3: CASSPWSGDQPQHF

size: few
V: TRBV6-1
J: TRBJ1-5
CDR3: CASTEPRGSPSFNQPQHF

size: NA
V: TRBV11-3
J: TRBJ2-2
CDR3: CASSLDRGIGELFF

size: NA
V: TRBV7-9
J: TRBJ2-3
CDR3: CASSLGVSGTDTQYF

size: NA
V: TRBV28
J: TRBJ2-1
CDR3: CASTQREYEQFF

size: NA
V: TRBV5-6
J: TRBJ2-1
CDR3: CASTSTGAPYNEQFF

size: once
V: TRBV6-2/TRBV6-3
J: TRBJ2-7
CDR3: CASSQTYEQYF

size: NA
V: TRBV5-6
J: TRBJ2-5
CDR3: CASSLVTGRETQYF

size: NA
V: TRBV21-1
J: TRBJ2-1
CDR3: CASSKDRESRTSLLHEQFF

size: NA
V: TRBV4-3
J: TRBJ2-3
CDR3: CASSSLAPTDTQYF

size: NA
V: TRBV28
J: TRBJ1-2
CDR3: CAAWGGQGPDRYGYTF

size: NA
V: TRBV5-6
J: TRBJ2-4
CDR3: CASSFGRLAKNIQYF

size: NA
V: TRBV28
J: TRBJ2-1
CDR3: CASWGRASQQFF

size: NA
V: TRBV4-2
J: TRBJ2-7
CDR3: CASSQGAVPYEQYF

size: once
V: TRBV6-1
J: TRBJ2-5
CDR3: CASSEKGMREDRETQYF

size: NA
V: TRBV7-9
J: TRBJ1-2
CDR3: CASSDAGKTYGYTF

size: NA
V: TRBV9
J: TRBJ2-3
CDR3: CASSPRGEDTQYF

size: NA
V: TRBV5-1
J: TRBJ1-4
CDR3: CASSLSDIQEKLFF

size: once
V: TRBV19
J: TRBJ2-4
CDR3: CASSPTAGGSIQYF

size: NA
V: TRBV7-8
J: TRBJ2-5
CDR3: CASSLRPGLAGVSRVGTQYF

size: NA
V: TRBV6-6
J: TRBJ2-1
CDR3: CASSTGGANEQFF

size: NA
V: TRBV13
J: TRBJ2-3
CDR3: CASSLDRGRTTDTQYF

size: NA
V: TRBV28
J: TRBJ2-1
CDR3: CASSVVSPYNEQFF

size: NA
V: TRBV7-8
J: TRBJ2-7
CDR3: CASSLRGSYEQYF

size: NA
V: TRBV7-9
J: TRBJ2-1
CDR3: CASSLWLAGSNEQFF

size: NA
V: TRBV28
J: TRBJ2-7
CDR3: CASSPTSGKQYF

size: NA
V: TRBV4-2
J: TRBJ1-5
CDR3: CASSQEIGGDQPQHF